The 8 T cell receptor beta chains listed next were all sequenced from one sample in a study of read filtering for tumor transcriptome and immune sequencing. This library used about 400 ng RNA and molecular barcoded adaptors spanning alpha/delta and beta/gamma chains. TCRdb independently ran MiXCR on the reads; one entry per CDR3 protein. The data contain 120,000 or so distinct CDR3 sequences, 10% to 15% of them seen just once; the ten biggest clones take up approximately 10%. Sequencing was performed on a population of CD138-negative cells sorted from bone marrow. These receptors all stem from a donor aged 40 or over with multiple myeloma.

This chain connects TRBV3-1 to TRBJ2-1; TRBD2 might be the D (6 bases). The CDR3 totals 12 residues. Germline loops: CDR1 LGHDT, CDR2 YNNKEL (reference sequence). Between the trimmed V and J ends, which lost 4 bases and 9 bases, there was a span of 10 bases. DNA for the CDR3: TGTGCCAGCAGCCCTCAGCGGGCTGAGCAGTTCTTC. Translated: CASSPQRAEQFF.

This clonotype was seen ten or more times. The V gene is TRBV19, the J gene TRBJ2-5; maybe TRBD1 (5 bases). The CDR3 loop spans 14 amino acids. In germline, CDR1 is LNHDA, CDR2 SQIVND (reference sequence). The ends were cut back, 8 bases at V and 2 bases at J, with 15 bases in the middle. The CDR3, as DNA: TGTGCCAGTCCACTCCTGGACATACAAGAGACCCAGTACTTC. It is translated as CASPLLDIQETQYF. Full variable domain (rest looked up from reference TRBV19 and TRBJ2-5): DGGITQSPKYLFRKEGQNVTLSCEQNLNHDAMYWYRQDPGQGLRLIYYSQIVNDFQKGDIAEGYSVSREKKESFPLTVTSAQKNPTAFYLCASPLLDIQETQYFGPGTRLLVL.

This clonotype showed up just a few times. A much larger clone differs from this one at a single base, so this may be a read error. The chain links TRBV9 to TRBJ1-1; 7 nucleotides match TRBD1. V was pared by 2 bases and J by 6 bases, with 10 bases of the junction left unmatched. This CDR3 spans 15 amino acids. Germline V CDR1 and CDR2: SGDLS, YYNGEE. CDR3 sequence: CASSVRQGIDSEAFF. The CDR3 DNA follows: TGTGCCAGCAGCGTCCGACAGGGAATTGACTCTGAAGCTTTCTTT. Supplemented by reference TRBV9 and TRBJ1-1, the full variable domain reads DSGVTQTPKHLITATGQRVTLRCSPRSGDLSVYWYQQSLDQGLQFLIQYYNGEERAKGNILERFSAQQFPDLHSELNLSSLELGDSALYFCASSVRQGIDSEAFFGQGTRLTVV.

This clonotype was detected a few times. The chain joins TRBV19 to TRBJ2-3; 9 bases line up with TRBD2. Looked up from germline, CDR1 is LNHDA and CDR2 is SQIVND (reference sequence). The CDR3 covers 16 residues. Trimming cost V 4 bases and J 5 bases; bases outside gene matches: 10. The CDR3 is CASSNQRGAQGDTQYF. CDR3 DNA sequence: TGTGCCAGTAGTAACCAGCGGGGGGCCCAGGGAGATACGCAGTATTTT.

This clonotype was observed many times. This rearrangement joins TRBV7-8 to TRBJ2-1; 12 nucleotides line up with TRBD2. Germline V gives CDR1 SGHVS, CDR2 FQNEAQ. The CDR3 consists of 16 residues. V lost 4 bases, J lost 5 bases, and 6 bases stayed unmatched. CDR3 coding DNA: TGTGCCAGCAGCTCCAGACTAGCGGGAGTCGACAATGAGCAGTTCTTC. This sequence encodes CASSSRLAGVDNEQFF.

The chain employs TRBV6-1 and TRBJ2-5, with 8 bases lining up with TRBD2. With 5 bases clipped from V and 7 bases from J, the junction kept 6 bases outside the gene matches. CDR1 and CDR2 from the germline V gene are MNHNS and SASEGT. This CDR3 spans 13 amino acids. CDR3 region: CASSFSGEGTQYF. CDR3 coding DNA: TGTGCCAGCAGTTTTAGCGGGGAAGGGACCCAGTACTTC.

This clonotype has a handful of counts. This rearrangement joins TRBV28 to TRBJ1-3; D is undetermined. Trimming stripped 8 bases from V and 0 bases from J, with 11 bases between. This CDR3 is 14 amino acids long. CDR1 is MDHEN, CDR2 SYDVKM, per germline. The CDR3: CASGINFSGNTIYF. The CDR3 region has the DNA TGTGCCAGCGGAATCAACTTCTCTGGAAACACCATATATTTT.

This clonotype has at least ten counts. The gene calls are TRBV5-1 and TRBJ2-2; 10 bases are shared with TRBD2. Germline V gene data show CDR1 as SGHRS and CDR2 as YFSETQ. Losses at the gene ends were 1 base for V and 2 bases for J; bases not matched to a gene: 5. This CDR3 spans 17 amino acids. This CDR3 is CASSLSSGGFNTGELFF. DNA of the CDR3: TGCGCCAGCAGCTTGAGTAGCGGGGGGTTCAACACCGGGGAGCTGTTTTTT.